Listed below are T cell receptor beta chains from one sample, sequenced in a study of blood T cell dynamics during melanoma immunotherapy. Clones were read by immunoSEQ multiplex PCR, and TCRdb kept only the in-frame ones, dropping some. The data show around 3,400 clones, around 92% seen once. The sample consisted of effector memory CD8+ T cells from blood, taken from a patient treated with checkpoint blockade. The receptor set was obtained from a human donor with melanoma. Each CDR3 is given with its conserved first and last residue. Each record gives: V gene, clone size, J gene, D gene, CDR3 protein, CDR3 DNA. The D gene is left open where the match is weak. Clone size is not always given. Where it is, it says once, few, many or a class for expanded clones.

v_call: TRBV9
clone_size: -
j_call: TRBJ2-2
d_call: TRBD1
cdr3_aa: CASSGTGASNTGELFF
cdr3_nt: TGTGCCAGCAGCGGAACAGGGGCGTCGAACACCGGGGAGCTGTTTTTT

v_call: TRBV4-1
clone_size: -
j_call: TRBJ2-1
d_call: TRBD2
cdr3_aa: CASSQELASGRGEQFF
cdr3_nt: TGCGCCAGCAGCCAAGAGCTGGCTAGCGGGAGGGGTGAGCAGTTCTTC

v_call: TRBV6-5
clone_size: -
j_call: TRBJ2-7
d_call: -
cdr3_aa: CASSPVSQTYEQYF
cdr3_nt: TGTGCCAGCAGCCCCGTGTCGCAAACCTACGAGCAGTACTTC

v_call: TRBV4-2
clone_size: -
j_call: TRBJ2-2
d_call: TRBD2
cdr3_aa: CASSQGTSGSSGELFF
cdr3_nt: TGTGCCAGCAGTCAGGGGACTAGCGGGAGTTCTGGGGAGCTGTTTTTT

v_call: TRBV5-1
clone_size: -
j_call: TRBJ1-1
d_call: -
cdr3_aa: CASRDTNTEAFF
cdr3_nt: TGCGCCAGCCGGGACACTAACACTGAAGCTTTCTTT

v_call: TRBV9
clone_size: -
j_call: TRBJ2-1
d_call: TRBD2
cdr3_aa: CASSVDPTSGSSSSYNEQFF
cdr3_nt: TGTGCCAGCAGCGTAGACCCTACTAGCGGGAGTTCGAGCTCCTACAATGAGCAGTTCTTC

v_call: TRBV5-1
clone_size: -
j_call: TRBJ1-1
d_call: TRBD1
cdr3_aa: CASSLGDRGLNTEAFF
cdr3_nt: TGCGCCAGCAGCTTGGGGGACAGGGGACTGAACACTGAAGCTTTCTTT

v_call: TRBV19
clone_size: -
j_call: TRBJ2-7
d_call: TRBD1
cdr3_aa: CASSTTGQVWDEQYF
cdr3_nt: TGTGCCAGCTCAACGACCGGACAGGTATGGGACGAGCAGTACTTC

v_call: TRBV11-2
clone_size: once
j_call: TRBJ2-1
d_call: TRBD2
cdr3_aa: CASSPSGTYNEQFF
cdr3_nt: TGTGCCAGCAGCCCTAGCGGGACCTACAATGAGCAGTTCTTC

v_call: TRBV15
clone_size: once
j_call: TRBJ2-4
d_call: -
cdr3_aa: CATSRAREMKNIQYF
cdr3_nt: TGTGCCACCAGCAGAGCTCGGGAGATGAAAAACATTCAGTACTTC

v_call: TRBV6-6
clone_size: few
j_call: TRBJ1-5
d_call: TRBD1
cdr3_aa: CASSGQGADQPQHF
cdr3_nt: TGTGCCAGCAGCGGACAGGGGGCGGATCAGCCCCAGCATTTT

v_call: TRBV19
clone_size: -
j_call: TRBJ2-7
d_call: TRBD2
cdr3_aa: CASSQTSGGYEQYF
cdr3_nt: TGTGCCAGTAGTCAGACTAGCGGAGGCTACGAGCAGTACTTC

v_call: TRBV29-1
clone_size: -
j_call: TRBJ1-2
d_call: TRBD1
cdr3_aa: CSVDGGDSVYGYTF
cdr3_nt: TGCAGCGTTGATGGGGGGGACAGCGTCTATGGCTACACCTTC

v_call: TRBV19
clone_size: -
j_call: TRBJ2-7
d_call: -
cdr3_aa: CASSISPSYEQYF
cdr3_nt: TGTGCCAGTAGTATTTCCCCATCATACGAGCAGTACTTC

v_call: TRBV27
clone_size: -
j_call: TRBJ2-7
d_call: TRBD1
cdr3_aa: CASSPGTGGYEQYF
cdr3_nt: TGTGCCAGCAGTCCCGGGACAGGGGGCTACGAGCAGTACTTC

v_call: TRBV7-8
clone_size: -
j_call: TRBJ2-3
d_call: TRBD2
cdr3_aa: CASSLGPLAGGGTDTQYF
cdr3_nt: TGTGCCAGCAGCTTAGGACCCCTAGCGGGAGGTGGGACAGATACGCAGTATTTT

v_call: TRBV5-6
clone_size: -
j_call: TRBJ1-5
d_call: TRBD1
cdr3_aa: CASSFGQGSSNQPQHF
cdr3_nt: TGTGCCAGCAGCTTTGGACAGGGGTCGAGCAATCAGCCCCAGCATTTT

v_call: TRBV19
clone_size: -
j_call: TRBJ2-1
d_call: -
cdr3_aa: CAAETGPPDNEQFF
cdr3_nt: TGTGCCGCCGAAACGGGACCGCCAGACAATGAGCAGTTCTTC

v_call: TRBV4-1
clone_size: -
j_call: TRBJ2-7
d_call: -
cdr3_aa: CASSQDRGPYEQYF
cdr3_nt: TGCGCCAGCAGCCAAGACAGGGGCCCCTACGAGCAGTACTTC

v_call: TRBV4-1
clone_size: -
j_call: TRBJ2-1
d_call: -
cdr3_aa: CASSPVAGFYNEQFF
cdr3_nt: TGCGCCAGCAGCCCGGTCGCCGGGTTCTACAATGAGCAGTTCTTC

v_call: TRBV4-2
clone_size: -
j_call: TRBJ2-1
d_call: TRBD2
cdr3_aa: CASSPLGGSSYNEQFF
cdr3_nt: TGTGCCAGCAGCCCCCTCGGGGGGAGCTCCTACAATGAGCAGTTCTTC

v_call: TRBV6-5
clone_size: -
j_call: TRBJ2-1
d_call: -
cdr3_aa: CASSYSIGREQFF
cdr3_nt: TGTGCCAGCAGTTACTCGATCGGGCGGGAGCAGTTCTTC

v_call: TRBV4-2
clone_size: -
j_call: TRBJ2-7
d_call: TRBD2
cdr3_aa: CASSQTSGSSYEQYF
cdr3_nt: TGTGCCAGCAGCCAAACTAGCGGGAGTAGCTACGAGCAGTACTTC

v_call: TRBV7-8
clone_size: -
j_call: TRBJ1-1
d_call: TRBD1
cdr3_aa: CASSFGTGNTEAFF
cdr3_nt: TGTGCCAGCAGCTTCGGGACAGGGAACACTGAAGCTTTCTTT

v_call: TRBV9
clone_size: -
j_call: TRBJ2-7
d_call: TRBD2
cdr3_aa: CASSVGAGRYEQYF
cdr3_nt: TGTGCCAGCAGCGTAGGAGCGGGACGGTACGAGCAGTACTTC

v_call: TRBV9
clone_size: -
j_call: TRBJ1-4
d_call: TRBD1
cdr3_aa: CASSVGDRGYEKLFF
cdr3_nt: TGTGCCAGCAGCGTAGGAGACAGGGGGTATGAAAAACTGTTTTTT

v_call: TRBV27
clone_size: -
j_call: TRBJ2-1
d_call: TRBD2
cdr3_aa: CASSFGLAGVAFF
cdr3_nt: TGTGCCAGCAGTTTCGGACTAGCGGGAGTTGCGTTCTTC

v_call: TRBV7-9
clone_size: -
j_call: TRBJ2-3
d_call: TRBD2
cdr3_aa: CASSSGAAGEGGTQYF
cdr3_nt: TGTGCCAGCAGCTCCGGAGCAGCGGGAGAGGGTGGTACGCAGTATTTT

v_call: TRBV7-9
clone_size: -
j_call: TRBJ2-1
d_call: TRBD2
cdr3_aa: CASSLGLREGRDEQFF
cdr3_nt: TGTGCCAGCAGCTTAGGGTTGCGGGAGGGCCGGGATGAGCAGTTCTTC

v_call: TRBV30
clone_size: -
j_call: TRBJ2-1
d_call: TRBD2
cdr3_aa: CAWSLIAGYNEQFF
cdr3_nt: TGTGCCTGGAGTCTTATAGCGGGATACAATGAGCAGTTCTTC

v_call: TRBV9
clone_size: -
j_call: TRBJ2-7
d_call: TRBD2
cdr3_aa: CASSVLAGRSYEQYF
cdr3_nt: TGTGCCAGCAGCGTTTTAGCGGGACGATCCTACGAGCAGTACTTC

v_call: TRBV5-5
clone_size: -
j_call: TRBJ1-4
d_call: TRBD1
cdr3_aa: CASSSGTEEKLFF
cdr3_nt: TGTGCCAGCAGCTCGGGGACAGAAGAAAAACTGTTTTTT

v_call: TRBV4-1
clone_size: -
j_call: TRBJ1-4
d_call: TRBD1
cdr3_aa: CASSQARTGVREKLFF
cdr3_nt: TGCGCCAGCAGCCAAGCCCGGACAGGGGTTCGTGAAAAACTGTTTTTT

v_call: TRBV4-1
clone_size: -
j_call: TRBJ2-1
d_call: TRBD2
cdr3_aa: CASSQDPGLGNEQFF
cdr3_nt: TGCGCCAGCAGCCAAGATCCGGGACTAGGAAATGAGCAGTTCTTC

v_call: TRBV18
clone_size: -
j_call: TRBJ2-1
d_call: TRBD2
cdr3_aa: CASSPKREGLDNEQFF
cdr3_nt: TGTGCCAGCTCACCCAAGCGGGAGGGCCTGGACAATGAGCAGTTCTTC

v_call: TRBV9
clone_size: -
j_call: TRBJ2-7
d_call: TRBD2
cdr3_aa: CASSAGGGDPSYEQYF
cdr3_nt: TGTGCCAGCAGCGCCGGGGGGGGAGACCCCTCCTACGAGCAGTACTTC

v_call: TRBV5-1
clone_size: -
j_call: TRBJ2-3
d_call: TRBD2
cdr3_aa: CASSWGGGVLLAGSTDTQYF
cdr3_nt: TGCGCCAGCAGCTGGGGCGGGGGTGTCCTACTAGCGGGAAGCACAGATACGCAGTATTTT

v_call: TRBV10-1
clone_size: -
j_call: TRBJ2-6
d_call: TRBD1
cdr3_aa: CARTLMGQGLSGANVLTF
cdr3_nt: TGCGCCAGGACGCTCATGGGACAGGGTTTATCTGGGGCCAACGTCCTGACTTTC

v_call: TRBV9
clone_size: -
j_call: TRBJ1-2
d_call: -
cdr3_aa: CASRNRPDGYTF
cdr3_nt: TGTGCCAGCAGGAACCGACCGGATGGCTACACCTTC

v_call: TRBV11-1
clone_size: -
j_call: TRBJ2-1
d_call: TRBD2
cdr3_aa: CASSFSSGSYEDEQFF
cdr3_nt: TGTGCCAGCAGCTTTTCTAGCGGGAGTTACGAGGATGAGCAGTTCTTC

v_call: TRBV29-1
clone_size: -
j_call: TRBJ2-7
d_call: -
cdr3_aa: CSVEGLAVGSEQYF
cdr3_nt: TGCAGCGTTGAGGGTCTAGCAGTGGGGTCTGAGCAGTACTTC

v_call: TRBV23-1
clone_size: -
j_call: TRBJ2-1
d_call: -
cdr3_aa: CASSQKRQGGGHNEQFF
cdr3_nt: TGCGCCAGCAGTCAAAAGCGACAGGGAGGGGGTCACAATGAGCAGTTCTTC

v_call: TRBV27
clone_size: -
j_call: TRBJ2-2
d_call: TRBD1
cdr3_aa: CASNEDRGVIGELFF
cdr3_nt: TGTGCCAGCAATGAAGACAGGGGGGTAATCGGGGAGCTGTTTTTT

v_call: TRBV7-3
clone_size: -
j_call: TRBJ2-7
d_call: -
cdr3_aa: CASSLDPAAEQYF
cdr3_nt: TGTGCCAGCAGCTTAGACCCCGCCGCCGAGCAGTACTTC

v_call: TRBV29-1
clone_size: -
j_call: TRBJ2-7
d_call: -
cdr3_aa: CSVAAGTRGYEQYF
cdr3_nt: TGCAGCGTTGCTGCCGGGACAAGGGGCTACGAGCAGTACTTC

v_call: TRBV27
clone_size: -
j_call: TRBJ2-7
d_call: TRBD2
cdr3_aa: CASSLRSSGSYEQYF
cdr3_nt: TGTGCCAGCAGTTTAAGGTCTAGCGGGAGTTACGAGCAGTACTTC

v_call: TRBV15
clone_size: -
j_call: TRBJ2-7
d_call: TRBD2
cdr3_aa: CATSTNAGGQDGQYF
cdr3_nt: TGTGCCACCAGCACAAACGCGGGAGGGCAAGACGGGCAGTACTTC